A single sample is the source of the 5 T cell receptor beta chains below, sequenced in a study of T cells in women clearing cervical HPV infection. Using immunoSEQ multiplex PCR, the repertoire was profiled, and TCRdb retains in-frame clones only, with some absent. The table counts fewer than 35,000 clones; around 16% lies in the top ten. Sequenced: blood buffy coat. These receptors came from a woman aged 18 to 75 with a cervical HPV16 infection that either progressed to CIN3+ or cleared (not recorded which).

With respect to this clone: The read ends 3 residues shy of where the CDR3 ends; the end is completed using the germline J gene. V usage is TRBV30 and J usage is TRBJ2-5; D unclear. The CDR3 runs to 12 residues. V dropped 0 bases and J dropped 4 bases, with 6 bases sitting between them. Per the germline V gene, CDR1 is GTSNPN and CDR2 is SVGIG (reference sequence). The CDR3 region is CAWSVYAETQYF. The covered CDR3 bases are TGTGCCTGGAGTGTCTATGCAGAGACC.

As regards this clone: Sequencing ends 3 residues short of the CDR3 end; the germline J gene provides the rest. The chain carries TRBV11-1 and TRBJ1-1; D uncertain. Germline V CDR1 and CDR2: SGHAT, FQDESV (reference sequence). Trimming left V 3 bases short and J 0 bases short, with 8 bases between. The CDR3 is 14 residues long. The sequenced part of the CDR3 DNA is TGTGCCAGCAGCTTGCCCAGAATGAACACTGAA. As protein: CASSLPRMNTE. The full CDR3 sequence reads CASSLPRMNTEAFF.

As regards this clone: The read ends 3 residues early relative to the CDR3; the germline J gene fills the gap. V usage is TRBV5-4 and J usage is TRBJ2-1, with TRBD2 identical over 8 bases. This CDR3 comprises 15 residues. The germline V gene has CDR1 SGHNT and CDR2 YYREEE (reference sequence). V was pared by 5 bases and J by 2 bases, with 6 bases of the junction left unmatched. CDR3 DNA (partial): TGTGCCAGCAGTTACGGGGGGGCCACCTACAATGAG. It specifies CASSYGGATYNE. The CDR3 in its entirety is CASSYGGATYNEQFF. Looking up the rest from reference TRBV5-4 and TRBJ2-1 gives the full variable domain: ETGVTQSPTHLIKTRGQQVTLRCSSQSGHNTVSWYQQALGQGPQFIFQYYREEENGRGNFPPRFSGLQFPNYSSELNVNALELDDSALYLCASSYGGATYNEQFFGPGTRLTVL.

The CDR3 is CSASFPGTDTQYF. The CDR3 DNA, read in part, is TGCAGTGCTAGCTTTCCAGGCACAGATACG. V usage is TRBV20-1 and J usage is TRBJ2-3, with unresolved D. The CDR3 end is not reached by the read, which stops 3 residues before it; the germline J gene fills it in. This CDR3 comprises 13 residues. The V gene's germline CDR1 is DFQATT and CDR2 SNEGSKA (reference sequence). V was clipped by 3 bases and J by 1 base, with 8 bases between them.

Points on this clone: The CDR3 end is not reached by the read, which stops 3 residues before it; the germline J gene fills it in. This rearrangement joins TRBV5-1 to TRBJ2-3; D possibly matches TRBD1 or TRBD2 (5 bases each). The V gene's germline CDR1 is SGHRS and CDR2 YFSETQ. Trimming left V 4 bases short and J 2 bases short, with 11 bases between. The CDR3 totals 14 residues. The sequenced part of the CDR3 DNA is TGCGCCAGCAGCCGAGAGGGGAACACAGATACG. Amino acids: CASSREGNTDT. The entire CDR3 reads CASSREGNTDTQYF.